A selection of T cell receptor beta chains follows, all from one sample in a study of blood T cell repertoires in COVID-19. Assay used: immunoSEQ multiplex PCR; TCRdb lists only in-frame clones, some missing. The data show some 150,000 clones, 75% to 90% seen once. Source material: peripheral blood. The receptors were gathered from a man aged 65-85 years with acute or convalescent COVID-19. The CDR3 runs from the conserved cysteine through the conserved F or W. D genes are given only for firm matches. Clone size is given for some rows only: seen once, a few or many times, or a class if the clone is expanded.

TRBJ2-7 TRBV10-3 - - TGTGCCATCAGTGAGTACAGCACCTCCTACGAGCAGTACTTC CAISEYSTSYEQYF
TRBJ2-3 TRBV11-2 few TRBD2 TGTGCCAGCAGCCCCGGACTAGCTGACACAGATACGCAGTATTTT CASSPGLADTDTQYF
TRBJ2-7 TRBV11-2 - TRBD1 TGTGCCAGCAGCCGGACAGGGTACGAGCAGTACTTC CASSRTGYEQYF
TRBJ2-7 TRBV28 - - TGTGCCAGCAGTTCCCAGGGTAGCCTCTACGAGCAGTACTTC CASSSQGSLYEQYF
TRBJ1-3 TRBV6-5 - TRBD1 TGTGCCAGCAGTTACCCCACAGGGGACTCTGGAAACACCATATATTTT CASSYPTGDSGNTIYF
TRBJ2-7 TRBV9 few - TGTGCCAGCAGCGTAGGATTAGCCGAATTCGCCGAGCAGTACTTC CASSVGLAEFAEQYF
TRBJ1-2 TRBV9 - - TGTGCCAGCAGCGTAGGGTCAGGTATAGACTACACCTTC CASSVGSGIDYTF
TRBJ2-5 TRBV19 - - TGTGCCAGTAGCTCCGGTTACCAAGAGACCCAGTACTTC CASSSGYQETQYF
TRBJ1-1 TRBV28 - - TGTGCCAGCAAAGGCGTGCGGCCTGAAGCTTTCTTT CASKGVRPEAFF
TRBJ1-4 TRBV3-1/TRBV3-2 - - TGTGCCAGCAGCCAGACAGGTGCGACTAATGAAAAACTGTTTTTT CASSQTGATNEKLFF
TRBJ1-2 TRBV5-6 - - TGTGCCAGCAGACGGGCGGGGCCTTATGGCTACACCTTC CASRRAGPYGYTF
TRBJ2-3 TRBV10-3 - - TGTGCCATCAGCACAGGAATTAGCACAGATACGCAGTATTTT CAISTGISTDTQYF
TRBJ1-6 TRBV28 - - TGTGCCAGCAGTTTAGGCCCAGGGAATAATTCACCCCTCCACTTT CASSLGPGNNSPLHF
TRBJ1-1 TRBV30 - - TGTGCCTGGTCCGACAGGCTGAGCACTGAAGCTTTCTTT CAWSDRLSTEAFF
TRBJ2-2 TRBV6-5 - TRBD1 TGTGCCAGGACAAGAAGACAGGGAAGTTCCGGGGAGCTGTTTTTT CARTRRQGSSGELFF
TRBJ2-6 TRBV6-2/TRBV6-3 - - TGTGCCAGCAGTTACGCCCCGGGGTTGGCTGGGGCCAACGTCCTGACTTTC CASSYAPGLAGANVLTF
TRBJ2-3 TRBV4-1 - TRBD2 TGCGCCAGCAGCCAGGGACTAGCGGGAGGGATGGGGACGACAGATACGCAGTATTTT CASSQGLAGGMGTTDTQYF
TRBJ1-5 TRBV24-1 - - TGTGCCACCAGTGACCAGCTACAGGGTAACAATCAGCCCCAGCATTTT CATSDQLQGNNQPQHF
TRBJ1-5 TRBV2 few - TGTGCCAGCAGTGAAGTGGCAGGGGATCAGCCCCAGCATTTT CASSEVAGDQPQHF
TRBJ2-7 TRBV27 few TRBD1 TGTGCCAGCAGCCCCCGAGAGGGGGCAGGGGAGCAGTACTTC CASSPREGAGEQYF
TRBJ1-1 TRBV19 - - TGTGCCAGTAGTCAAGAACAGGGTAGGACTGAAGCTTTCTTT CASSQEQGRTEAFF
TRBJ1-5 TRBV12-3/TRBV12-4 - TRBD1 TGTGCCAGCAGTACAGGGGCCAATCAGCCCCAGCATTTT CASSTGANQPQHF
TRBJ2-5 TRBV9 - TRBD2 TGTGCCAGCAGCGTAGGATCTAGCGGGGGTTCGGAGACCCAGTACTTC CASSVGSSGGSETQYF
TRBJ2-2 TRBV5-4 - TRBD2 TGTGCCAGCAGCAGCGAACTAGCGGGAGTAGGTACCGGGGAGCTGTTTTTT CASSSELAGVGTGELFF
TRBJ1-2 TRBV6-1 - - TGTGCCAGCAGTGAAGGGACACTGGTATATGGCTACACCTTC CASSEGTLVYGYTF
TRBJ2-7 TRBV29-1 - TRBD1 TGCAGCGTTCTCACCAAGACAGGGACGGACGAGCAGTACTTC CSVLTKTGTDEQYF
TRBJ2-5 TRBV7-9 - TRBD2 TGTGCCAGCAGCTTCGGACTAGCGGGTTGGCAAGAGACCCAGTACTTC CASSFGLAGWQETQYF
TRBJ1-2 TRBV6-5 - TRBD1 TGTGCCAGCAGTTCGCGACCGGACAGGGGAGGCGGCTACACCTTC CASSSRPDRGGGYTF
TRBJ2-2 TRBV7-3 - TRBD2 TGTGCCAGCAGCTTAAATCGGGGGAGGGCCGGGGAGCTGTTTTTT CASSLNRGRAGELFF
TRBJ2-2 TRBV27 - - TGTGCCAGCAGTTTTTTAGGCAGGGCGACCGGGGAGCTGTTTTTT CASSFLGRATGELFF
TRBJ1-2 TRBV5-1 - - TGCGCCAGCAGCTTGGAGCCAGGAGGGGACTATGGCTACACCTTC CASSLEPGGDYGYTF
TRBJ2-1 TRBV5-4 - - TGTGCCAGCAGCCGTCGGGACTTAGCTACTGATGAGCAGTTCTTC CASSRRDLATDEQFF
TRBJ2-5 TRBV28 - - TGTGCCAGCAGGCCGGGGTCTGGGGAGACCCAGTACTTC CASRPGSGETQYF
TRBJ2-3 TRBV7-9 - TRBD2 TGTGCCAGCAGCTTAGCCGGGGAGGGCGATACGCAGTATTTT CASSLAGEGDTQYF
TRBJ2-7 TRBV6-5 - - TGTGCCAGCAGCCGGACAGCCCCGTCCCTCGAGCAGTACTTC CASSRTAPSLEQYF
TRBJ1-1 TRBV5-1 - TRBD1 TGCGCCAGCAGCTCCCGACAGGGGGGGATGAACACTGAAGCTTTCTTT CASSSRQGGMNTEAFF
TRBJ2-7 TRBV6-1 - TRBD1 TGTGCCAGCAGCGAAATGGGACAGGGGGCTTTTTACGAGCAGTACTTC CASSEMGQGAFYEQYF
TRBJ1-6 TRBV19 - TRBD1 TGTGCCAGTAGTGCTTCGGGACAGGGGGGATCACCCCTCCACTTT CASSASGQGGSPLHF
TRBJ2-3 TRBV10-3 - - TGTGCCATCCGGGGGGCCGTGACTAGTGAGGATACGCAGTATTTT CAIRGAVTSEDTQYF
TRBJ1-2 TRBV7-2 - - TGTGCCAGCAGCCCTCCCCCCGGCAGGGGTGACTATGGCTACACCTTC CASSPPPGRGDYGYTF
TRBJ2-3 TRBV7-2 once - TGTGCCAGCAGCCCCCAAGCAGGGCGCACAGATACGCAGTATTTT CASSPQAGRTDTQYF
TRBJ2-2 TRBV7-2 - TRBD2 TGTGCCAGCAGCCACCCTCTACGGCGGCTAGCGGGGGCCCAGGGGGAGCTGTTTTTT CASSHPLRRLAGAQGELFF
TRBJ1-2 TRBV10-3 - - TGTGCCATCAGTGAGGGGAGGGGAGGTGGCTATGGCTACACCTTC CAISEGRGGGYGYTF
TRBJ1-1 TRBV4-1 - - TGCGCCAGCAGCCACCCCAGGGGAGCAAGTGGTGAAGCTTTCTTT CASSHPRGASGEAFF
TRBJ1-2 TRBV30 - - TGTGCCTGGACCCCACCCCCGGCCAGGGTTACTGGCTACACCTTC CAWTPPPARVTGYTF
TRBJ1-5 TRBV28 - - TGTGCCAGCAGTCCACCGGGGGGGAGGCATCAGCCCCAGCATTTT CASSPPGGRHQPQHF
TRBJ1-1 TRBV19 - TRBD1 TGTGCCAGTAGTATAGACTCCCGGGACAGGCCCAACACTGAAGCTTTCTTT CASSIDSRDRPNTEAFF
TRBJ2-2 TRBV19 - - TGTGCCAGTAGTCGCTTAGGAGGCGACACCGGGGAGCTGTTTTTT CASSRLGGDTGELFF